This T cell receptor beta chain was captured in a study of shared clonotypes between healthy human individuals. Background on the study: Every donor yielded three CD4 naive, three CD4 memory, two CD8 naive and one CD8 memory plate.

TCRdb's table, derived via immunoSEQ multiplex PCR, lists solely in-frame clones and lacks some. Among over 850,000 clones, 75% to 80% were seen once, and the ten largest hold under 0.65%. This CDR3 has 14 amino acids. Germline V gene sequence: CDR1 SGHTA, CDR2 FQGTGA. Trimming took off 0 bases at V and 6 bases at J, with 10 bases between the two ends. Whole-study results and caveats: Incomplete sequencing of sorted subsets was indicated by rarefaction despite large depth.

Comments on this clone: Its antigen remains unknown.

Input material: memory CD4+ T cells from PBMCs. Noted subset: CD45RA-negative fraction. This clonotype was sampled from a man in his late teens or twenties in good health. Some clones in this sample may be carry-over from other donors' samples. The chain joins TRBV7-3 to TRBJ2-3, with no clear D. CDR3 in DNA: TGTGCCAGCAGCTTAACATTCGGCGCGGATACGCAGTATTTT. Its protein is CASSLTFGADTQYF.